This T cell receptor beta chain was found in a study of blood T cell repertoires in COVID-19. Study-level background: Samples taken during acute and convalescent COVID-19 were collected in the United States, Italy and Spain.

Study members were between about 18 and 100 years old and lived in some 26 US regions. Sequencing used immunoSEQ multiplex PCR; TCRdb keeps in-frame clones, though not all of them. Here the sample spans approximately 480,000 clones, approximately 90% being singletons. The CDR3 runs 13 residues. Germline V gene sequence: CDR1 MNHEY, CDR2 SMNVEV (reference sequence). The gene calls are TRBV27 and TRBJ1-5; TRBD1 might be the D (6 bases). Sequenced: PBMCs or T cells enriched from blood (not recorded which). The sequence was obtained from a woman younger than 30 who had recovered from COVID-19. The CDR3 DNA follows: TGTGCAGCGGGACGGGACAACCATCAGCCCCAGCATTTT. Protein sequence: CAAGRDNHQPQHF.